The clone carrying this T cell receptor beta chain showed up just a few times. Under the authors' procedure: Nucleated cell number was recorded as an estimate derived from reference gene primer amplification. The assay was immunoSEQ multiplex PCR, and TCRdb's table has in-frame clones only and misses some. V and J calls and clone size are as listed in that table; D and trimming were resolved from the DNA. In the table there are 120,000 or so clones, 87% of which are singletons. This record belongs to a study of blood T cell repertoires in COVID-19. Whole-study context: COVID-19 samples, acute and convalescent, were from the United States, Italy and Spain. The cDNA or gDNA used as material had been derived from T cells, B-cell-depleted T cells, or PBMCs.

This CDR3 is 12 amino acids long. The germline V and J ends were trimmed by 2 bases and 10 bases, with 9 bases remaining between them. The specimen sequenced was peripheral blood. This TCR came from a human donor in a cohort sampled during active COVID-19. This sequence joins TRBV12-3 or TRBV12-4 and TRBJ1-5; D may be TRBD1 (5 bases). DNA for the CDR3: TGTGCCAGCAGTTTACTAGGACAACCCCAGCATTTT. This translates into CASSLLGQPQHF.